The sequence of this T cell receptor beta chain was determined in a study of T-cell memory formation after mild COVID-19. Study context: Clusters of TCRs were largely donor specific.

The authors produced TCR alpha and TCR beta cDNA libraries with sample barcodes and UMIs by 5'RACE using constant-segment primers. MiXCR, applied by TCRdb to the 5' RACE reads, yields one record per CDR3 protein. Here the sample spans about 610,000 distinct CDR3 sequences, 17% being singletons. CDR1 and CDR2 from the germline V gene are MNHEY and SMNVEV (reference sequence). This CDR3 contains 15 residues. V shed 5 bases, J shed 0 bases, and the junction held 5 bases outside the gene matches. The sequenced sample consisted of PBMCs or a T cell subset sorted from them (not recorded which). The rearrangement uses TRBV27 and TRBJ2-3; TRBD1 aligns across 7 bases. The TCR was taken from an adult woman who had mild COVID-19 (a few samples of this study predate the infection). Cell type and time point are not known. Here the CDR3 DNA reads TGTGCCAGCAGTGCCAGGGACAGAAGCACAGATACGCAGTATTTT. It is translated as CASSARDRSTDTQYF.